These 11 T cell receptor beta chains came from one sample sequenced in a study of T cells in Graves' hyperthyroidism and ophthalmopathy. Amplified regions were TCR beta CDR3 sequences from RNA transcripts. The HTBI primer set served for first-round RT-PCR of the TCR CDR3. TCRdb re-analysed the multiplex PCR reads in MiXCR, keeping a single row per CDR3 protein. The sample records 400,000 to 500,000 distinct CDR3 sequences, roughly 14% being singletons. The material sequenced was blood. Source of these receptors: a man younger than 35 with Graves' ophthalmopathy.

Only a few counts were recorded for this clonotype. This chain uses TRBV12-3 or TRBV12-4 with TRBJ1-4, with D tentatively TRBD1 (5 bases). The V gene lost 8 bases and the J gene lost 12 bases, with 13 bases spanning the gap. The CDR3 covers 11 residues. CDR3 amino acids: CASGGGFELFF. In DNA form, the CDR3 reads TGTGCCAGCGGGGGTGGGTTCGAACTGTTTTTT.

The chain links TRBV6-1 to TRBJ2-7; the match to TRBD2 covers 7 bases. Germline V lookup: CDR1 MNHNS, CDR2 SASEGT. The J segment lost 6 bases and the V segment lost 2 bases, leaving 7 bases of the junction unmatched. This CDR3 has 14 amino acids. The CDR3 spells CASSESLAAGEQYF. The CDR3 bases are TGTGCCAGCAGTGAAAGTCTAGCGGCCGGCGAGCAGTACTTC.

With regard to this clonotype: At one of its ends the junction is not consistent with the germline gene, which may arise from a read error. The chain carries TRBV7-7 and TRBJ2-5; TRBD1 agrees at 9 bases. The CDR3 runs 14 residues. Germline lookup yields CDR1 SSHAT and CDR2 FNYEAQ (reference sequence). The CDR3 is CASSLGQGGGTQYF. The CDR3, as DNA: TGTGCTAGCAGCTTGGGACAGGGCGGAGGGACCCAGTACTTC.

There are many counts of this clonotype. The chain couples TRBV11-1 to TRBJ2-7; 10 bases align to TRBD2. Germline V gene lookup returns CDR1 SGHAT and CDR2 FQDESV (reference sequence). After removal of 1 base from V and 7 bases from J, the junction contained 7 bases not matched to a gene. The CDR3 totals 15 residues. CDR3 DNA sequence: TGTGCCAGCAGCTTAGACGCTAGCGGGAGAAGGGAGCAGTACTTC. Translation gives CASSLDASGRREQYF.

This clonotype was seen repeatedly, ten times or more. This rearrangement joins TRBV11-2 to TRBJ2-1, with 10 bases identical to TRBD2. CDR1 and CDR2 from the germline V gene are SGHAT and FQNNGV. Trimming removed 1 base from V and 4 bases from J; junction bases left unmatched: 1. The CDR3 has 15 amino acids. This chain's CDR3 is CASSLVAGGYNEQFF. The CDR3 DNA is TGTGCCAGCAGCTTAGTAGCGGGGGGTTACAATGAGCAGTTCTTC.

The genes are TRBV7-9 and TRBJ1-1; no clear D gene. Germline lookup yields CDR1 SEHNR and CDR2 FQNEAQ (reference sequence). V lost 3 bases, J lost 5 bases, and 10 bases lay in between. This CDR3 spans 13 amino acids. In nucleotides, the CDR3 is TGTGCCAGCAGCTTTCTGGGAGAAACTGAAGCTTTCTTT. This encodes CASSFLGETEAFF. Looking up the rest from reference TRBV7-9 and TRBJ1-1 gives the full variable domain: DTGVSQNPRHKITKRGQNVTFRCDPISEHNRLYWYRQTLGQGPEFLTYFQNEAQLEKSRLLSDRFSAERPKGSFSTLEIQRTEQGDSAMYLCASSFLGETEAFFGQGTRLTVV.

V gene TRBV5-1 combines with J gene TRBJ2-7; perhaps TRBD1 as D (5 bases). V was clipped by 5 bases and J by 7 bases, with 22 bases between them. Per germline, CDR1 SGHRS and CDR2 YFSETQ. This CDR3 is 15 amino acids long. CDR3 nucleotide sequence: TGCGCCAGCAGAAAACAGCAGGGCCCTCTGAGGGAGCAGTACTTC. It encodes CASRKQQGPLREQYF. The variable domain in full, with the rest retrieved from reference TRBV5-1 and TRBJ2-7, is KAGVTQTPRYLIKTRGQQVTLSCSPISGHRSVSWYQQTPGQGLQFLFEYFSETQRNKGNFPGRFSGRQFSNSRSEMNVSTLELGDSALYLCASRKQQGPLREQYFGPGTRLTVT.

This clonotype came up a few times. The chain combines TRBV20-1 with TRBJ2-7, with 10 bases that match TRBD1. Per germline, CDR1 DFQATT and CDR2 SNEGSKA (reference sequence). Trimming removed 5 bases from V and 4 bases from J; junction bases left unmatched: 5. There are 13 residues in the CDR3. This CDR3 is CSADRQGAYEQYF. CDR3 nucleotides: TGCAGTGCTGACCGACAGGGGGCGTACGAGCAGTACTTC.

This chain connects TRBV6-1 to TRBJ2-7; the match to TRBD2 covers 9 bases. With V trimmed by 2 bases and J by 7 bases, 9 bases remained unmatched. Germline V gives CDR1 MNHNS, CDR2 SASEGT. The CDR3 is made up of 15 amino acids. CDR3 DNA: TGTGCCAGCAGTGAATCGGCGGGAGGGCCCCATGAGCAGTACTTC. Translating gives CASSESAGGPHEQYF.

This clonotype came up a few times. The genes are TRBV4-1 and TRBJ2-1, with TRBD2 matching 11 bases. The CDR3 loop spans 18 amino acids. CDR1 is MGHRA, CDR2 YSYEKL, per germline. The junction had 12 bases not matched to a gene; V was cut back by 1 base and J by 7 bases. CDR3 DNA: TGCGCCAGCAGCCAAGTCGATCTCGGGATAGCGGGGGGGAATGAGCAGTTCTTC. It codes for CASSQVDLGIAGGNEQFF.

The CDR3 loop reads CASSFDGSPGSNQPQHF. CDR3 bases: TGCGCCAGCAGCTTTGACGGCTCCCCGGGGAGCAATCAGCCCCAGCATTTT. The J gene is TRBJ1-5, the V gene TRBV5-1; D is undetermined. The CDR3 is made up of 17 amino acids. Trimming shortened V by 2 bases and J by 1 base, and 16 bases separated the two germline ends. Germline CDR1 reads SGHRS; CDR2 reads YFSETQ.